Each of the 21 T cell receptor beta chains below was sequenced from the same sample in a study of blood T cell repertoires in COVID-19. Profiled with immunoSEQ multiplex PCR; TCRdb holds only in-frame clones, not every one. The data show over 200,000 clones, 85% to 90% seen once. The specimen was peripheral blood. These TCRs come from a woman aged 40 to 55 who had recovered from COVID-19.

This clone has just one count. This chain uses TRBV7-9 with TRBJ2-1; maybe TRBD2 (7 bases). V lost 5 bases and J 4 bases, leaving 18 bases between the germline ends. Germline V CDR1 and CDR2: SEHNR, FQNEAQ (reference sequence). This CDR3 comprises 16 residues. DNA for the CDR3: TGTGCCAGCAGCCCTAGGGGGGGCACGGAGTACAATGAGCAGTTCTTC. Amino acids: CASSPRGGTEYNEQFF. Filled out from reference TRBV7-9 and TRBJ2-1, the complete variable domain reads DTGVSQNPRHKITKRGQNVTFRCDPISEHNRLYWYRQTLGQGPEFLTYFQNEAQLEKSRLLSDRFSAERPKGSFSTLEIQRTEQGDSAMYLCASSPRGGTEYNEQFFGPGTRLTVL.

This clone showed up just once. A read error may account for a junction end that differs from germline. The chain is built from TRBV7-7 and TRBJ2-5; TRBD2 agrees at 7 bases. The CDR3 is 16 residues long. Germline V gene sequence: CDR1 SSHAT, CDR2 FNYEAQ (reference sequence). The CDR3 spells CASSLAGATSRGAQYF. The CDR3 nucleotides are TGTGCTAGCAGCTTAGCGGGTGCGACTAGCCGGGGGGCCCAGTACTTC.

The chain joins TRBV7-2 to TRBJ2-3; D uncertain. With 5 bases removed from V and 4 bases from J, the gap between germline ends came to 10 bases. The CDR3 runs 13 residues. CDR1 and CDR2 from the germline V gene are SGHTA and FQGNSA. The CDR3, as DNA: TGTGCCAGCAGCATCGCCCAGGCAGATACGCAGTATTTT. Its translation is CASSIAQADTQYF.

Only one count was recorded for this clone. Additional DNA sequences in this sample encode the identical CDR3. V gene TRBV9 combines with J gene TRBJ1-5; D is perhaps TRBD1 (5 bases). V was shortened by 0 bases and J by 2 bases, with 9 bases between the two germline ends. Germline values: CDR1 SGDLS, CDR2 YYNGEE. The CDR3 sequence is 15 residues long. The CDR3 DNA reads as TGTGCCAGCAGCGTAGGCGGGGGGGGCAATCAGCCCCAGCATTTT. It yields the protein CASSVGGGGNQPQHF.

The CDR3 sequence is CASSTSGGAYEQYF. In DNA, the CDR3 is TGTGCCAGCAGCACTAGCGGAGGGGCCTACGAGCAGTACTTC. The chain couples TRBV13 to TRBJ2-7; TRBD2 aligns across 8 bases. V trimming: 5 bases; J trimming: 2 bases; junction bases outside the gene matches: 5. This CDR3 has 14 amino acids. Germline V gives CDR1 PRHDT, CDR2 FYEKMQ (reference sequence). The variable domain in full, completed from reference TRBV13 and TRBJ2-7, reads AAGVIQSPRHLIKEKRETATLKCYPIPRHDTVYWYQQGPGQDPQFLISFYEKMQSDKGSIPDRFSAQQFSDYHSELNMSSLELGDSALYFCASSTSGGAYEQYFGPGTRLTVT.

V is TRBV6-6 and J is TRBJ1-2, with D maybe TRBD1 (6 bases). The V end was cut by 6 bases, the J end by 14 bases, with 13 bases between. Looked up from germline, CDR1 is MNHNY and CDR2 is SVGAGI (reference sequence). The CDR3 is 10 amino acids. The CDR3 DNA follows: TGTGCCAGCAGCGGGGGGGCTCGGACCTTC. Translating gives CASSGGARTF.

The V and J genes are TRBV27 and TRBJ2-3; TRBD2 agrees at 12 bases. CDR1 is MNHEY and CDR2 is SMNVEV in the germline V gene (reference sequence). The trim removed 5 bases at V and 1 base at J, leaving 7 bases unmatched. This CDR3 contains 17 residues. The chain's CDR3 is CASSPRTSGTGTDTQYF. CDR3 DNA: TGTGCCAGCAGTCCCCGGACTAGCGGGACGGGCACAGATACGCAGTATTTT.

A single count supports this clone. The chain recombines TRBV5-4 with TRBJ2-7, with TRBD2 matching 10 bases. This CDR3 spans 17 amino acids. Per the germline V gene, CDR1 is SGHNT and CDR2 is YYREEE (reference sequence). The J segment lost 0 bases and the V segment lost 2 bases, leaving 8 bases of the junction unmatched. The CDR3 sequence: CASSFGGTSAHSYEQYF. CDR3 in DNA: TGTGCCAGCAGCTTTGGGGGGACTAGCGCCCACTCCTACGAGCAGTACTTC.

The chain's CDR3 is CASSPGWGNEQFF. The DNA of the CDR3 is TGTGCCAGCAGCCCAGGGTGGGGCAATGAGCAGTTCTTC. V is TRBV7-2 and J is TRBJ2-1, with D possibly TRBD1 on 5 matching bases. The CDR3 covers 13 residues. Germline CDR1 reads SGHTA; CDR2 reads FQGNSA. V lost 5 bases and J 6 bases, leaving 11 bases between the germline ends.

The rearrangement uses TRBV6-5 and TRBJ1-6; TRBD1 agrees at 7 bases. The CDR3 consists of 13 residues. In germline, CDR1 is MNHEY, CDR2 SVGAGI. With 9 bases clipped from V and 9 bases from J, the junction kept 8 bases outside the gene matches. The CDR3 bases are TGTGCCAGTAACAGGGGACCTCGTTCACCCCTCCACTTT. As protein: CASNRGPRSPLHF.

The chain is built from TRBV10-3 and TRBJ1-2; no reliable D call. The length of the CDR3 is 13 residues. Per germline, CDR1 ENHRY and CDR2 SYGVKD. Trimming stripped 10 bases from V and 0 bases from J, with 12 bases between. CDR3 DNA sequence: TGTGCCACCCAAACGTTAGCTAACTATGGCTACACCTTC. This codes for CATQTLANYGYTF.

The chain carries TRBV7-2 and TRBJ2-3, with D possibly matching TRBD2 (5 bases). The CDR3 is made up of 16 amino acids. The germline V gene has CDR1 SGHTA and CDR2 FQGNSA. V lost 1 base to trimming and J lost 6 bases, with 17 bases between them. For the CDR3, the DNA is TGTGCCAGCAGCTTAGTCCTAGCAGGAGCGGAGGATACGCAGTATTTT. The encoded protein is CASSLVLAGAEDTQYF. Supplemented by reference TRBV7-2 and TRBJ2-3, the full variable domain reads GAGVSQSPSNKVTEKGKDVELRCDPISGHTALYWYRQSLGQGLEFLIYFQGNSAPDKSGLPSDRFSAERTGGSVSTLTIQRTQQEDSAVYLCASSLVLAGAEDTQYFGPGTRLTVL.

This clone is a singleton in its sample. The chain couples TRBV7-2 to TRBJ2-5, with 16 bases matching TRBD2. CDR1 and CDR2 (germline): SGHTA, FQGNSA. Unmatched junction bases numbered 6, after V lost 5 bases and J lost 9 bases. This CDR3 comprises 15 residues. The CDR3 DNA reads as TGTGCCAGCAGCCCCGCCGGGACTAGCGGGGGGGCCCAGTACTTC. This translates into CASSPAGTSGGAQYF.

The chain recombines TRBV3-1 (or the pseudogene TRBV3-2) with TRBJ2-1; the match to TRBD2 covers 11 bases. Germline lookup yields CDR1 LGHDT and CDR2 YNNKEL (reference sequence). Trimming at V came to 3 bases and at J to 3 bases, leaving 4 bases not matched to a gene. The CDR3 runs 16 residues. This CDR3 is CASSQDGTSGYNEQFF. CDR3 nucleotide sequence: TGTGCCAGCAGCCAGGACGGGACTAGCGGCTACAATGAGCAGTTCTTC.

CDR3 DNA: TGTGCCAGCAGCCAGTCAGCGGGAGGGCCCCAAGAGACCCAGTACTTC. Translating it yields CASSQSAGGPQETQYF. V usage is TRBV11-3 and J usage is TRBJ2-5, with 10 bases that match TRBD2. The CDR3 has 16 residues. The germline CDR1 and CDR2 sequences are SGHNT and YENEEA. Trimming took 5 bases from V and 1 from J; bases not matched to a gene: 7. Variable domain in full (rest from reference TRBV11-3 and TRBJ2-5): EAGVVQSPRYKIIEKKQPVAFWCNPISGHNTLYWYLQNLGQGPELLIRYENEEAVDDSQLPKDRFSAERLKGVDSTLKIQPAELGDSAVYLCASSQSAGGPQETQYFGPGTRLLVL.

This clone was detected once. V usage is TRBV6-5 and J usage is TRBJ2-5; the match to TRBD1 covers 9 bases. Trimming at V came to 7 bases and at J to 5 bases, leaving 11 bases not matched to a gene. Germline values: CDR1 MNHEY, CDR2 SVGAGI. This CDR3 spans 15 amino acids. This CDR3 reads CASTRTSGQGETQYF. In DNA, the CDR3 is TGTGCCAGCACCAGAACCTCAGGACAGGGGGAGACCCAGTACTTC.

This clone was detected only a few times. Within the sample, other DNA sequences also encode this same CDR3. The gene calls are TRBV18 and TRBJ1-1; TRBD1 might be the D (5 bases). Germline-derived CDR1 and CDR2 are KGHSH and LQKENI. The CDR3 extends over 13 amino acids. Trimming stripped 1 base from V and 3 bases from J, with 6 bases between. Here the CDR3 DNA reads TGTGCCAGCTCACCACGGGGGGACACTGAAGCTTTCTTT. The encoded protein is CASSPRGDTEAFF.

The chain employs TRBV7-2 and TRBJ1-2; D possibly corresponds to TRBD1 (5 bases). Trimming removed 9 bases at V and 6 bases at J, with 11 bases between. Per germline, CDR1 SGHTA and CDR2 FQGNSA. The CDR3 extends over 11 amino acids. CDR3 DNA: TGTGCCAGTGGGGGGGGGAATGGCTACACCTTC. Translation: CASGGGNGYTF.

V gene TRBV9 combines with J gene TRBJ1-1; D gene unclear. The V and J ends lost 4 bases and 5 bases respectively, with 15 bases between them. Per germline, CDR1 SGDLS and CDR2 YYNGEE. The CDR3 spans 14 residues. The CDR3 spells CASSPRGSGTEAFF. As DNA, the CDR3 is TGTGCCAGCAGCCCCCGAGGTAGTGGGACTGAAGCTTTCTTT.

This rearrangement joins TRBV5-4 to TRBJ1-6, with TRBD1 matching 7 bases. The CDR3 length is 15 residues. Germline values: CDR1 SGHNT, CDR2 YYREEE (reference sequence). The V gene end was trimmed by 4 bases and the J gene end by 7 bases; junction bases not matched to a gene: 8. CDR3 sequence (DNA): TGTGCCAGCAGCCCCACGGGACAGTCGAATTCACCCCTCCACTTT. As protein: CASSPTGQSNSPLHF.

This clone appeared a single time. The chain recombines TRBV5-1 with TRBJ1-2, with 9 bases fitting TRBD1. Germline V gene data show CDR1 as SGHRS and CDR2 as YFSETQ. Trimming cost V 4 bases and J 4 bases; bases outside gene matches: 11. This CDR3 region has 16 residues. The DNA of the CDR3 is TGCGCCAGCAGCCCCACAGCCGGGACAGGGACCTATGGCTACACCTTC. It yields the protein CASSPTAGTGTYGYTF.